This T cell receptor (beta chain) is from a study of blood T cell repertoires in COVID-19. The overall study: Both acute and convalescent COVID-19 samples were obtained from the United States, Italy and Spain. The analysed material was cDNA or gDNA that came from T cells, B-cell-depleted T cells, or PBMCs.

Per the study methods: Amplification of reference gene primers was used by the study to estimate nucleated cell counts. Measured with immunoSEQ multiplex PCR; TCRdb has only the in-frame clones, and not every one. Clone size and the V and J calls come from that table; the DNA yielded D and trimming. The sample yields around 480,000 clones, about 91% seen once. One Seattle source followed patients from active infection through their disease course. This CDR3 has 13 amino acids. Trimming at V came to 4 bases and at J to 7 bases, leaving 6 bases not matched to a gene. Germline loops: CDR1 GTSNPN, CDR2 SVGIG (reference sequence).

This chain uses TRBV30 with TRBJ1-5; 8 bases fit TRBD1. Sequenced material: peripheral blood. This receptor was obtained from a woman aged 45-65 years with COVID-19, enrolled during active disease. CDR3 sequence: CAWTTGDGQPQHF. For the CDR3, the DNA is TGTGCCTGGACGACAGGGGACGGGCAGCCCCAGCATTTT.